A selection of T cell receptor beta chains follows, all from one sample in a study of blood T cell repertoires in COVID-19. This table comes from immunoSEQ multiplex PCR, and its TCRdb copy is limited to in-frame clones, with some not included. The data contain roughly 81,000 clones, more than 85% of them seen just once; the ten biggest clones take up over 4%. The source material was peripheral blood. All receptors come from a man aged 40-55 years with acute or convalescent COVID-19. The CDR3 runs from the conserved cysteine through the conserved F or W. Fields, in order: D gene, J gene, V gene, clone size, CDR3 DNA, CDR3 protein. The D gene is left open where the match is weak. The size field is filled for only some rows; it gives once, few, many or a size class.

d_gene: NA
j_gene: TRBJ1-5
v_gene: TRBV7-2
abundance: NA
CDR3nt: TGTGCCAGCAGCTTGTCAGGGGTAAATCAGCCCCAGCATTTT
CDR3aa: CASSLSGVNQPQHF

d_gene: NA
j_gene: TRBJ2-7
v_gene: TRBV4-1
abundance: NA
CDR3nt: TGCGCCAGCAGCCTCTCCCGGCAGCGTCCCTCCTACGAGCAGTACTTC
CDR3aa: CASSLSRQRPSYEQYF

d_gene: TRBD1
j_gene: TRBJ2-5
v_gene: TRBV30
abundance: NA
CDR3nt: TGTGCCTGGAGTGTTACAGGGGGCTGGGAGACCCAGTACTTC
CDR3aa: CAWSVTGGWETQYF

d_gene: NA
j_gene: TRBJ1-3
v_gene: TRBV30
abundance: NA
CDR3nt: TGTGCCTGGGCGCGGGGAAACACCATATATTTT
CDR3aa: CAWARGNTIYF

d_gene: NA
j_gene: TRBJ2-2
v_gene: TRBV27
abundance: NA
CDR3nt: TGTGCCAGCAGTGGCGCCGGGACTTCGAACACCGGGGAGCTGTTTTTT
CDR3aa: CASSGAGTSNTGELFF

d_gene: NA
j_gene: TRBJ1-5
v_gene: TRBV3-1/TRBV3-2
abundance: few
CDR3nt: TGTGCCAGCAGCTTTACGGGGGATCAGCCCCAGCATTTT
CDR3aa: CASSFTGDQPQHF

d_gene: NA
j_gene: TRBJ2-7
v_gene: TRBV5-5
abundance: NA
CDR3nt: TGTGCCAGCAGCCTTCTCCAGGGGCGCGACGAGCAGTACTTC
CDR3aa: CASSLLQGRDEQYF

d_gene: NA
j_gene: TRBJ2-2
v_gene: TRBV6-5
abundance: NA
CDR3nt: TGTGCCGCCCGGACTGGGACGAACACCGGGGAGCTGTTTTTT
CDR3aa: CAARTGTNTGELFF

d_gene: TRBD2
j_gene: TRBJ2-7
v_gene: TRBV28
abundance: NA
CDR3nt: TGTGCCATTAGTGCGGGAGGGCTCTACGAGCAGTACTTC
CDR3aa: CAISAGGLYEQYF

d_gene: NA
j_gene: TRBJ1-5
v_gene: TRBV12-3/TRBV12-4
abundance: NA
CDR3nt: TGTGCCAGCACCTGGGGGGGCAATCAGCCCCAGCATTTT
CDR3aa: CASTWGGNQPQHF

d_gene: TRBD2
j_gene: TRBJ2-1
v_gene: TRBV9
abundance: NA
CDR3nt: TGTGCCAGCAGCGTAGCCGGGACTACCAACAATGAGCAGTTCTTC
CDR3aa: CASSVAGTTNNEQFF

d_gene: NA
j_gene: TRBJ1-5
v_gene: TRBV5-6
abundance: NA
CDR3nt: TGTGCCAGCAGCTTCGGCCAGGCCACCCAGCCCCAGCATTTT
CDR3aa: CASSFGQATQPQHF

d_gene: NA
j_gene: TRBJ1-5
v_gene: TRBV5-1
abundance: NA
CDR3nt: TGCGCCAGCAGCTTAGACGGGTCTAGCAATCAGCCCCAGCATTTT
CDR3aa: CASSLDGSSNQPQHF

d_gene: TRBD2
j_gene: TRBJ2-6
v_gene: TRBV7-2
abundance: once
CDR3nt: TGTGCCAGCAGCTTAGGTAGCGGGAGCTCTGGGGCCAACGTCCTGACTTTC
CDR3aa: CASSLGSGSSGANVLTF

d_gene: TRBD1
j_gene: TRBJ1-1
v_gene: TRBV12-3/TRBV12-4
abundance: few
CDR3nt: TGTGCCAGCAGTTTTCAGGGGGGAACTGAAGCTTTCTTT
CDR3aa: CASSFQGGTEAFF

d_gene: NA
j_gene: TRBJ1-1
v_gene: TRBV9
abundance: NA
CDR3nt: TGTGCCAGCAGCGTAGTGGACACCATGAACACTGAAGCTTTCTTT
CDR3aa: CASSVVDTMNTEAFF

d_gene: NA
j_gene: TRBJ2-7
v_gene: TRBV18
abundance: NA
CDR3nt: TGTGCCAGCTCACCACTTGGGGCCTCGGGCGAGCAGTACTTC
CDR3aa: CASSPLGASGEQYF

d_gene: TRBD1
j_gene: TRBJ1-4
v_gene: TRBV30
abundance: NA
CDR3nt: TGTGCCTGGAGTGTACGGGGCAGGGGGCGTGAAAAACTGTTTTTT
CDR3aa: CAWSVRGRGREKLFF

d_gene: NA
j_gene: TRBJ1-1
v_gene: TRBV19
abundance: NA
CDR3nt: TGTGCCAGTAGTCGAAACAGGAACACTGAAGCTTTCTTT
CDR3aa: CASSRNRNTEAFF

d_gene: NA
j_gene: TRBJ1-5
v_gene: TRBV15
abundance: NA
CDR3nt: TGTGCCACCAGCAGGGGGGGGACGCCCCAGCATTTT
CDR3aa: CATSRGGTPQHF

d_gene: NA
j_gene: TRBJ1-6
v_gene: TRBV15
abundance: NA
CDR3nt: TGTGCCACCAGCAGAGTCCTAACTACGGGGTTCTATAATTCACCCCTCCACTTT
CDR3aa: CATSRVLTTGFYNSPLHF

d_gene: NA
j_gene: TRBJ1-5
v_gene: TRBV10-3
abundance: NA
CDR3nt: TGTGCCCCCCTCCTGAAAGGGAGGTGTGTCAATCAGCCCCAGCATTTT
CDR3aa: CAPLLKGRCVNQPQHF

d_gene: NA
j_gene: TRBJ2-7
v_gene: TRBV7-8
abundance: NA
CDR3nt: TGTGCCAGCAGCTTAAATAGTCGCGGCGCGGAGTACGAGCAGTACTTC
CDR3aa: CASSLNSRGAEYEQYF

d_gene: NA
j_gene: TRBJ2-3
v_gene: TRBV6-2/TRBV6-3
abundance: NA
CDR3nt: TGTGCCAGCAGTTACGGGCTCTCCCTTACTGCAGATACGCAGTATTTT
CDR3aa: CASSYGLSLTADTQYF

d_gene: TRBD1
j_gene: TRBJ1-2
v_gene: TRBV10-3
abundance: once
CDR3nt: TGTGCCATCAGTGATAGGGACAGGGATAGCTATGGCTACACCTTC
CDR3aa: CAISDRDRDSYGYTF

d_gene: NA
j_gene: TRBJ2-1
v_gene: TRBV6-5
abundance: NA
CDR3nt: TGTGCCAGCAGTTACAGTTATGGCGGCCCGACCAATGAGCAGTTCTTC
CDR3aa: CASSYSYGGPTNEQFF

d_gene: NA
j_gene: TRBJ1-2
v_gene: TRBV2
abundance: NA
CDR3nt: TGTGCCAGCAGTGAAGCTGGGACACGCAATGGCTACACCTTC
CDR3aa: CASSEAGTRNGYTF

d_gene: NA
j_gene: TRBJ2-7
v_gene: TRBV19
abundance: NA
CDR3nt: TGTGCCAGTAGTCTCGAAGTGGGCCCCTACTACGAGCAGTACTTC
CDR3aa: CASSLEVGPYYEQYF

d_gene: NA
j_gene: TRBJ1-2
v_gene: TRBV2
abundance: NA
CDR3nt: TGTGCCAGCAGGACTGGGACTTCTACGCTTGGCTACACCTTC
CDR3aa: CASRTGTSTLGYTF

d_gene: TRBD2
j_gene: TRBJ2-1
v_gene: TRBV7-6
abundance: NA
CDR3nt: TGTGCCAGCGCTAGCGGGGCCTCCTCCTACAATGAGCAGTTCTTC
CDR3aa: CASASGASSYNEQFF

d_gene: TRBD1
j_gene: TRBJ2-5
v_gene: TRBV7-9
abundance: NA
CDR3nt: TGTGCCAGCAGCCGAGACGTCCAGGGGGCTTCGGAGACCCAGTACTTC
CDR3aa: CASSRDVQGASETQYF

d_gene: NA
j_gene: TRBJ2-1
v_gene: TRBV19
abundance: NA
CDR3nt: TGTGCCAGTAAAGCCTACCACCCCTACAATGAGCAGTTCTTC
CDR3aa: CASKAYHPYNEQFF

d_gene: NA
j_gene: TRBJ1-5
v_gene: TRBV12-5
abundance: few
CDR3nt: TGTGCTAGTGGCCCCGCCGGGGGTAGCAATCAGCCCCAGCATTTT
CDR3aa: CASGPAGGSNQPQHF